Below, one T cell receptor (beta chain) is given with its context. Its antigen is still unknown. The input lacks base qualities; no much larger clone sits a single base away. The entry originates in a study of long-term antiretroviral therapy in people with HIV (dated by TCRdb to between 2020 and 2023). With respect to the entire study: The earliest samples were collected approximately a decade before the 2015 WHO recommendation for immediate ART, a period when ART was typically delayed until CD4 counts fell. Whether ART initiation and durable HIV suppression were associated with changes in peripheral blood TRB repertoire composition and diversity was tested in a retrospective serial study. The cohort contributed under 200 cryopreserved PBMC samples from about 30 adults with confirmed HIV infection, collected serially over a mean of approximately six years (range 1-12). Of the approximately 28 participants with HIV, about twelve were female. No cross-contamination during QIAcube processing was shown when test extractions of a monoclonal T-cell line were performed alongside fewer than 40 polyclonal samples.

Looking up the germline V gene (reference sequence) yields CDR1 MNHNY and CDR2 SVGAGI. From its cysteine to its phenylalanine, the CDR3 spans 15 amino acids. The read is trimmed to its CDR3 DNA, 45 bases read in frame from base 1. The V and J ends are trimmed by 7 bases and 2 bases, leaving 15 bases between them. The immunoSEQ hsTCRB v3.0 assay was used at survey level resolution for TRB variable region sequencing. TRB sequencing targeted a depth of about 35,000-50,000 T-cell genomes per sample. Pooled TRB libraries were sequenced on an Illumina MiSeq with a v3 150-cycle kit. The published analysis was carried out like this. Repertoire analysis ran in R within a reproducible Nextflow workflow covering QC, data transformation and analysis. LymphoSeq2, an R package for exploring AIRR-Seq data, was used to implement the custom analyses. Four samples that yielded fewer than 5000 total TRB sequences were excluded, so that about 200 HIV repertoires were analyzed. Of the roughly 180 retained HIV repertoires, 55 to 60 were collected before and about 130 after ART initiation. Repertoires were downsampled to 5000 TRB nucleotide sequences, and summary statistics were averaged over 100 downsampling iterations. The analysis kept only TRB sequences whose CDR3 regions were at least seven amino acids long. Diversity was assessed using a clonality score derived from Shannon entropy and using the Gini coefficient. In the repertoire networks, any two of the top 5000 CDR3 amino acid sequences were connected whenever the two sequences differed by an edit distance of one. Antigen specificity groups and MHC restriction were predicted for TRB CDR3 amino acid sequences with GLIPH2. CDR3 amino acid sequences were matched against VDJdb and McPAS-TCR to flag known CMV, EBV, HIV or tissue antigen associations. Pre-ART, post-ART and control groups were compared with Wilcoxon signed-rank tests and Holm-Bonferroni correction. Not all clones reach the TCRdb copy of this immuneACCESS table, which keeps in-frame sequences only. Checked studies attribute under half of the gap to unresolved V genes and leave the rest unexplained. That table gives V, J and clone size, and the DNA gave D and trimming. Here the sample has under 25,000 clones; around three quarters occur a single time. The ten most abundant clones make up around a tenth of the sample.

Overall results and qualifications from the work: ART initiation was associated with a significant increase in TRB diversity, but diversity stayed significantly below transplant donor controls even after long-term ART. CDR3 length ranges in HIV repertoires were narrower than in controls, and network structure suggested an antigen-experienced repertoire with only a slight naive shift after ART. The samples span the years 2004 to 2017, and the ART regimens used may be less effective than current regimens. Inferences about post-ART repertoire changes were limited because no data were available on ART adherence, viral resistance or therapy changes. Because cell numbers in pre-ART samples were limited, unsorted PBMC were profiled instead of sorted CD4+ and CD8+ T cells. At every time point, the repertoire was dominated by expanded TRB clones first identified before ART initiation, although this dominance fluctuated and, in many PLHIV, declined after ART. Limited PBMC availability meant only the TCR beta chain was sequenced, without alpha chain pairing.

To be included, a participant needed at least one PBMC sample from before ART initiation plus at least two post-ART samples. All participants with HIV were treated in the United States of America. Before DNA extraction, cryopreserved samples of about 0.95-10 million PBMC were thawed and then washed. At the time of the earliest PBMC sample for each participant with HIV, ages ranged from 23 to 54 years. PBMC samples from each participant spanned 1-4 timepoints before ART initiation and 2-8 timepoints after ART initiation, with a median of 7 samples. Serial HIV viral load, CD4+ T-cell count, ART history and demographic data were obtained for every participant. Using a Qiagen kit on a QIAcube, genomic DNA was extracted from unsorted PBMC, with samples processed in batches of 12.

This sequence originates from a woman aged 40 to 50 with HIV. The source was unsorted PBMCs, collected 0.2 years after starting antiretroviral therapy. Rearrangement joined TRBV6-6 to TRBJ1-5; TRBD1 is a weak D gene call, 6 bases matching. The encoded CDR3 is CASTSSRGGNQPQHF. The nucleotide sequence is given as TGTGCCAGCACATCATCCAGGGGAGGCAATCAGCCCCAGCATTTT.